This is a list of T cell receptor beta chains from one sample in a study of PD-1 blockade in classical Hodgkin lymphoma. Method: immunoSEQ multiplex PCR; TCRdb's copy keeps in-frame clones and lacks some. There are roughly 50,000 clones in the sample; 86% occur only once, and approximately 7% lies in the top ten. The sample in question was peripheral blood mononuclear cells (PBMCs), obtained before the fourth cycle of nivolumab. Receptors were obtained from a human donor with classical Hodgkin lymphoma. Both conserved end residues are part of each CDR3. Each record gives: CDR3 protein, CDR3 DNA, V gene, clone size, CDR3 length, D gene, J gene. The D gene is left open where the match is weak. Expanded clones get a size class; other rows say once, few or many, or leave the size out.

CDR3aa: CASSLDRVTEAFF
CDR3nt: TGTGCCAGCAGCTTAGATCGGGTGACTGAAGCTTTCTTT
v_gene: TRBV7-8
abundance: .
len: 13
d_gene: .
j_gene: TRBJ1-1

CDR3aa: CASSVIQGGLNNQPQHF
CDR3nt: TGTGCCAGCAGTGTAATTCAGGGCGGCTTAAACAATCAGCCCCAGCATTTT
v_gene: TRBV2
abundance: .
len: 17
d_gene: .
j_gene: TRBJ1-5

CDR3aa: CASSTRWSEGTQYF
CDR3nt: TGTGCTAGCAGCACCAGATGGAGCGAGGGGACCCAGTACTTC
v_gene: TRBV7-7
abundance: .
len: 14
d_gene: .
j_gene: TRBJ2-5

CDR3aa: CASSPGLAGGLTDTQYF
CDR3nt: TGTGCCAGCAGTCCGGGACTAGCGGGAGGGCTCACAGATACGCAGTATTTT
v_gene: TRBV28
abundance: .
len: 17
d_gene: TRBD2
j_gene: TRBJ2-3

CDR3aa: CASSLRGTGETQYF
CDR3nt: TGTGCCAGCAGCTTGAGGGGGACAGGGGAGACCCAGTACTTC
v_gene: TRBV5-6
abundance: .
len: 14
d_gene: TRBD1
j_gene: TRBJ2-5

CDR3aa: CASSQEVLRELFF
CDR3nt: TGCGCCAGCAGCCAAGAAGTCCTTAGGGAACTGTTTTTT
v_gene: TRBV4-1
abundance: .
len: 13
d_gene: .
j_gene: TRBJ1-4

CDR3aa: CATSRDQQYF
CDR3nt: TGTGCCACCAGCAGGGACCAGCAGTACTTC
v_gene: TRBV15
abundance: once
len: 10
d_gene: .
j_gene: TRBJ2-7

CDR3aa: CASTEGYGETQYF
CDR3nt: TGTGCCAGCACCGAGGGTTATGGAGAGACCCAGTACTTC
v_gene: TRBV6-5
abundance: .
len: 13
d_gene: .
j_gene: TRBJ2-5

CDR3aa: CASSLASGGGGYTF
CDR3nt: TGTGCCAGCAGCTTGGCCTCAGGGGGCGGCGGCTACACCTTC
v_gene: TRBV5-6
abundance: once
len: 14
d_gene: TRBD1
j_gene: TRBJ1-2

CDR3aa: CASSTYDGEGEKLFF
CDR3nt: TGTGCCAGCAGCACGTACGACGGGGAAGGGGAAAAACTGTTTTTT
v_gene: TRBV21-1
abundance: .
len: 15
d_gene: .
j_gene: TRBJ1-4

CDR3aa: CASQLAKNIQYF
CDR3nt: TGTGCCAGCCAGCTAGCCAAAAACATTCAGTACTTC
v_gene: TRBV6-1
abundance: once
len: 12
d_gene: .
j_gene: TRBJ2-4

CDR3aa: CASSLVGTVYTEAFF
CDR3nt: TGCGCCAGCAGCTTGGTAGGGACAGTGTACACTGAAGCTTTCTTT
v_gene: TRBV5-1
abundance: few
len: 15
d_gene: TRBD1
j_gene: TRBJ1-1

CDR3aa: CATLFDLSYEQYF
CDR3nt: TGTGCCACCCTTTTCGACCTCTCCTACGAGCAGTACTTC
v_gene: TRBV6-6
abundance: .
len: 13
d_gene: .
j_gene: TRBJ2-7

CDR3aa: CASSFNSGQGSGNTIYF
CDR3nt: TGCGCCAGCAGCTTCAACTCGGGACAGGGCTCTGGAAACACCATATATTTT
v_gene: TRBV5-1
abundance: .
len: 17
d_gene: TRBD1
j_gene: TRBJ1-3

CDR3aa: CASSRRQGILYEQYF
CDR3nt: TGTGCCAGCAGCAGGAGACAGGGGATTCTATACGAGCAGTACTTC
v_gene: TRBV21-1
abundance: .
len: 15
d_gene: .
j_gene: TRBJ2-7

CDR3aa: CASRTVNEKLFF
CDR3nt: TGTGCCAGTCGGACAGTTAATGAAAAACTGTTTTTT
v_gene: TRBV19
abundance: .
len: 12
d_gene: .
j_gene: TRBJ1-4